This T cell receptor (beta chain) was recovered during a study of blood T cell repertoires in COVID-19 (dated by TCRdb to 2018 to 2021). For context, the study as a whole: Samples from collaborators originated in the United States, Italy and Spain and spanned both the acute and convalescent phases of COVID-19. The material from the prospective study consisted of cDNA or gDNA derived from T cells, B-cell-depleted T cells, or PBMCs. Deeply sampled blood TCRbeta repertoires from subjects exposed to, actively infected with, or recovered from COVID-19 were included in the dataset. The repertoires were released in a freely available public database intended as a resource for research on the immune response to SARS-CoV-2. Samples were obtained from the ongoing ImmuneRACE study (first 160 participants) and from 1,254 subjects provided by 6 global collaborators. A de-identified subject ID, COVID-19 status, age in years and sex were almost always included in the sample metadata. Where HLA class I and class II types were available, the types were taken from metadata supplied by the sample provider, not from assay-based typing.

From cysteine to phenylalanine, the CDR3 is 17 amino acids long. Only the CDR3 region is kept as DNA, spanning 51 bases read in frame from base 1. Whole blood was collected in K2EDTA tubes by collaborating institutions according to the institutions' own protocols. For TCRbeta analysis, collaborators shipped samples as frozen whole blood, isolated PBMCs, or DNA extracted from either of those sample types. Study-wide conclusions, independent of this receptor: The amount of clinical and demographic metadata varied by source and participant and was provided uncurated.

The immunoSEQ Assay, a bias-controlled multiplex PCR, was used to amplify TCRbeta CDR3 regions from genomic DNA. Per the source publication's procedure: The number of nucleated cells in each sample was estimated from the amplification of reference gene primers within the assay. To quantify the absolute abundance of each unique TCRbeta CDR3 rearrangement, sequence reads were collapsed and filtered. For each sample, productive Simpson clonality was calculated as the square root of Simpson's diversity index across productive rearrangements. The table was pulled from immuneACCESS by TCRdb, which kept in-frame rearrangements only. Such tables lose some clones; where checked, under half of the loss comes from unresolved V genes, and the rest has no known cause. V, J and clone size are taken as reported in that table, and D and trimming were inferred from the DNA itself. The sample table shows about 110,000 clones, and over 70% are seen once. Approximately 0.87% of the sample lies in the top ten.

In the case of this clone: Its target antigen remains unknown. No much larger clone exists at a distance of one base, and base qualities are not known.

The sequencing input was peripheral blood. The chain couples TRBV21-1 to TRBJ2-2; the table's D gene call, TRBD2, was not cross checked with the DNA. TRBV21-1 is a pseudogene segment. The clonotype originates from a human donor with acute or convalescent COVID-19. The donor label of this sample is uncertain. The encoded CDR3 is CASSAPSSGANTGELFF. Here is the DNA: TGTGCCAGCAGCGCCCCCTCATCGGGGGCGAACACCGGGGAGCTGTTTTTT.